This paragraph reports one TCR beta chain. Its antigen remains unknown. Other DNA sequences of this sample code for an identical CDR3. This specimen comes from a study of T cell responses to AZD1222 COVID-19 vaccine. The study, taken as a whole, reports: Clonal diversity may have been underestimated in mostly white British donors. It was only a handful of AZD1222 recipients who were seropositive at baseline.

Sequencing used immunoSEQ multiplex PCR; TCRdb keeps in-frame clones, though not all of them. This repertoire shows 100,000 to 110,000 clones, about 87% found once; its top ten account for 3.5% to 4.5%. The germline V gene encodes CDR1 LNHNV and CDR2 YYDKDF (reference sequence). Trimming cost V 3 bases and J 4 bases; bases outside gene matches: 10. The CDR3 has 16 residues. This TCR was sampled from an adult in good health. This sample comprised peripheral blood, obtained on day 0 of MenACWY control vaccination. V is TRBV15 and J is TRBJ2-7, with TRBD1 matching 9 bases. CDR3 bases: TGTGCCACCAGCAGGTTACAGGGGGCTCGGGCGTACGAGCAGTACTTC. Translation: CATSRLQGARAYEQYF.